The T cell receptor beta chain described here comes from a study of Tregs in tolerant kidney transplant recipients. General study results and limits: Biological reproducibility was not directly addressed in this study.

CDR1 MGHRA and CDR2 YSYEKL come from the germline V gene. This CDR3 spans 16 amino acids. The trim removed 2 bases at V and 3 bases at J, leaving 7 bases unmatched. Comment on this clone: Its specificity is not known.

CD4+CD25+CD127- Tregs, CD4+CD25- non-Tregs, CD4 and CD8 cells were sorted. Clones were sequenced by immunoSEQ multiplex PCR, and TCRdb holds only the in-frame ones, with some missing. The sample consists of under 300,000 clones, 80% to 85% of them appearing once. This clonotype originated in a human donor in good health. This chain uses TRBV4-1 with TRBJ1-5; TRBD1 agrees at 7 bases. Sequencing was carried out using CD4+ T cells from blood. The CDR3 nucleotides read TGCGCCAGCAGCCAACCCTGGACAGGCTACAATCAGCCCCAGCATTTT. Encoded protein: CASSQPWTGYNQPQHF.